These 18 T cell receptor beta chains originate from one sample sequenced in a study of blood T cell repertoires in COVID-19. Clones were read by immunoSEQ multiplex PCR, and TCRdb kept only the in-frame ones, dropping some. The repertoire has some 120,000 clones, 84% of them found once; the top ten carry around 12%. The sequenced sample consisted of peripheral blood. Receptors originate from a woman under 40 who had recovered from COVID-19.

V usage is TRBV12-3 or TRBV12-4 and J usage is TRBJ1-1; D uncertain. The CDR3 is made up of 12 amino acids. Trimming shortened V by 2 bases and J by 1 base, and 2 bases separated the two germline ends. The CDR3 DNA follows: TGTGCCAGCAGTTTACGGAACACTGAAGCTTTCTTT. Translation: CASSLRNTEAFF.

The chain recombines TRBV2 with TRBJ1-3; D may be TRBD1 (5 bases). The CDR3 is made up of 15 amino acids. Germline CDR1 reads SNHLY; CDR2 reads FYNNEI. V lost 6 bases and J 0 bases, leaving 12 bases between the germline ends. CDR3: CASRGDFYSGNTIYF. CDR3 nucleotide sequence: TGTGCCAGCAGGGGGGACTTTTACTCTGGAAACACCATATATTTT. Drawing the rest from reference TRBV2 and TRBJ1-3, the complete variable domain is EPEVTQTPSHQVTQMGQEVILRCVPISNHLYFYWYRQILGQKVEFLVSFYNNEISEKSEIFDDQFSVERPDGSNFTLKIRSTKLEDSAMYFCASRGDFYSGNTIYFGEGSWLTVV.

V usage is TRBV6-5 and J usage is TRBJ1-1, with D unresolved. V shed 6 bases and J shed 7 bases, with 9 bases lying between them. CDR1 is MNHEY and CDR2 is SVGAGI in the germline V gene. The CDR3 spans 11 residues. The CDR3 DNA sequence: TGTGCCAGCAGATCACAGATTGAAGCTTTCTTT. Translated, it gives CASRSQIEAFF.

The chain links TRBV3-1 (or the pseudogene TRBV3-2) to TRBJ2-5, with 14 bases identical to TRBD2. V shed 5 bases, J shed 5 bases, and the junction held 4 bases outside the gene matches. CDR3 length equals 15 residues. Germline V gene sequence: CDR1 LGHDT, CDR2 YNNKEL (reference sequence). DNA for the CDR3: TGTGCCAGCAGCAGCCGGACTAGCGGGGGGGAGACCCAGTACTTC. This translates into CASSSRTSGGETQYF.

This clone was detected only once. CDR3 residues: CASSQTDMNYGYTF. CDR3 in DNA: TGTGCCAGCAGCCAAACGGACATGAACTATGGCTACACCTTC. The V gene is TRBV11-2, the J gene TRBJ1-2; D is possibly TRBD1 (5 bases). The CDR3 totals 14 residues. In germline, CDR1 is SGHAT, CDR2 FQNNGV. Trimming shortened V by 5 bases and J by 2 bases, and 12 bases separated the two germline ends.

This chain connects TRBV7-3 to TRBJ1-2, with D tentatively TRBD1 (6 bases). The CDR3 has 14 amino acids. Germline V gives CDR1 SGHTA, CDR2 FQGTGA. V was trimmed by 5 bases and J by 5 bases, leaving 15 bases between them. CDR3 region: CASSPGTPGYGYTF. CDR3 DNA: TGTGCCAGCAGCCCCGGGACACCGGGATATGGCTACACCTTC.

This clone is labeled as medium-sized (0.01 to 0.1%). The V gene is TRBV2, the J gene TRBJ2-1, with a tentative D call TRBD2 (5 bases). CDR3 size: 15 residues. V lost 6 bases, J lost 3 bases, and 15 bases lay in between. Germline loops: CDR1 SNHLY, CDR2 FYNNEI. In DNA form, the CDR3 reads TGTGCCAGCAGACGGGAACTATCCTACTACAATGAGCAGTTCTTC. This codes for CASRRELSYYNEQFF.

The count of this clone is one. V usage is TRBV10-3 and J usage is TRBJ1-1; 7 bases align to TRBD1. Unmatched junction bases numbered 8, after V lost 10 bases and J lost 3 bases. This CDR3 has 13 amino acids. Germline V gene lookup returns CDR1 ENHRY and CDR2 SYGVKD. The chain's CDR3 is CATESGQYTEAFF. The CDR3 nucleotides read TGTGCCACCGAATCGGGACAGTACACTGAAGCTTTCTTT.

The genes are TRBV6-5 and TRBJ2-7; D possibly corresponds to TRBD1 (6 bases). Germline V gene sequence: CDR1 MNHEY, CDR2 SVGAGI. The CDR3 covers 15 residues. Trimming pared 6 bases from V and 2 bases from J, leaving 17 bases between. The CDR3 region is CASRPDRLTTYEQYF. CDR3 DNA: TGTGCCAGCAGGCCAGACAGGCTTACAACCTACGAGCAGTACTTC.

J is TRBJ2-1 and V is TRBV7-9; tentative D call: TRBD1 (7 bases). This CDR3 contains 12 residues. Trimming took off 8 bases at V and 5 bases at J, with 10 bases between the two ends. Germline-derived CDR1 and CDR2 are SEHNR and FQNEAQ (reference sequence). The CDR3 protein is CASDREDNEQFF. The CDR3 nucleotides read TGTGCCAGCGACAGGGAGGACAATGAGCAGTTCTTC. Combining the CDR3 with reference TRBV7-9 and TRBJ2-1 gives the whole variable domain DTGVSQNPRHKITKRGQNVTFRCDPISEHNRLYWYRQTLGQGPEFLTYFQNEAQLEKSRLLSDRFSAERPKGSFSTLEIQRTEQGDSAMYLCASDREDNEQFFGPGTRLTVL.

The V and J genes are TRBV5-1 and TRBJ1-2; TRBD1 agrees at 10 bases. The length of the CDR3 is 13 residues. Germline values: CDR1 SGHRS, CDR2 YFSETQ. Trimming cost V 3 bases and J 5 bases; bases outside gene matches: 1. The CDR3 protein is CASSSDRGYGYTF. CDR3 coding DNA: TGCGCCAGCAGCTCGGACAGGGGGTATGGCTACACCTTC.

J is TRBJ2-2 and V is TRBV6-4; D possibly corresponds to TRBD1 (5 bases). Germline V gene data show CDR1 as MRHNA and CDR2 as SNTAGT. The germline V and J ends were trimmed by 4 bases and 7 bases, with 10 bases remaining between them. This CDR3 has 13 amino acids. The CDR3 protein is CASSADSFGELFF. CDR3 nucleotide sequence: TGTGCCAGCAGTGCCGACAGTTTCGGGGAGCTGTTTTTT.

The V and J genes are TRBV11-2 and TRBJ2-1, with 8 positions matching TRBD2. The CDR3 has 15 amino acids. The J segment lost 12 bases and the V segment lost 5 bases, leaving 15 bases of the junction unmatched. CDR1 SGHAT and CDR2 FQNNGV come from the germline V gene. CDR3 DNA: TGTGCCAGCAGCCCCGCGGGACTAGGGATTACAGGGCAGTTCTTC. This translates into CASSPAGLGITGQFF. The full variable domain, in which reference TRBV11-2 and TRBJ2-1 provide the parts outside the CDR3, is EAGVAQSPRYKIIEKRQSVAFWCNPISGHATLYWYQQILGQGPKLLIQFQNNGVVDDSQLPKDRFSAERLKGVDSTLKIQPAKLEDSAVYLCASSPAGLGITGQFFGPGTRLTVL.

The chain is built from TRBV7-8 and TRBJ1-1; D is ambiguous. V gave up 8 bases and J gave up 2 bases, with 12 bases separating them. The CDR3 covers 13 residues. Per the germline V gene, CDR1 is SGHVS and CDR2 is FQNEAQ. The CDR3 sequence is CASSLGRNTEAFF. CDR3 DNA sequence: TGTGCCAGCTCACTTGGGCGAAACACTGAAGCTTTCTTT.

A single count supports this clone. J is TRBJ1-2 and V is TRBV6-2 or TRBV6-3; TRBD1 is a possible D gene (5 bases). Germline-derived CDR1 and CDR2 are MNHEY and SVGEGT. This CDR3 comprises 12 residues. Trimming cost V 4 bases and J 5 bases, with 8 bases left between them. CDR3 in DNA: TGTGCCAGCAGTTCGACAGTTTATGGCTACACCTTC. It specifies CASSSTVYGYTF.

This rearrangement joins TRBV4-1 to TRBJ2-2; D is ambiguous. Germline V lookup: CDR1 MGHRA, CDR2 YSYEKL. Trimming removed 3 bases at V and 2 bases at J, with 10 bases between. The CDR3 spans 15 residues. The CDR3 region has the DNA TGCGCCAGCAGCCAGCTCCCGGTAAACACCGGGGAGCTGTTTTTT. This translates into CASSQLPVNTGELFF.

CDR3 sequence reads: CASSPLGASPYNEQFF. CDR3 DNA: TGTGCCAGCTCACCACTGGGAGCGTCCCCTTACAATGAGCAGTTCTTC. The V gene is TRBV18, the J gene TRBJ2-1; tentatively, D is TRBD2 (5 bases). Per germline, CDR1 KGHSH and CDR2 LQKENI. CDR3 length equals 16 residues. Deletions cut 1 base from V and 4 bases from J, with 14 bases between.

The chain combines TRBV6-1 with TRBJ1-3; TRBD1 matches 7 bases. Germline CDR1 reads MNHNS; CDR2 reads SASEGT. Trimming removed 3 bases from V and 6 bases from J; junction bases left unmatched: 8. The CDR3 is made up of 15 amino acids. CDR3 in amino acids: CASSDYRGRENTIYF. The DNA for the CDR3 is TGTGCCAGCAGTGATTACAGGGGACGCGAAAACACCATATATTTT.